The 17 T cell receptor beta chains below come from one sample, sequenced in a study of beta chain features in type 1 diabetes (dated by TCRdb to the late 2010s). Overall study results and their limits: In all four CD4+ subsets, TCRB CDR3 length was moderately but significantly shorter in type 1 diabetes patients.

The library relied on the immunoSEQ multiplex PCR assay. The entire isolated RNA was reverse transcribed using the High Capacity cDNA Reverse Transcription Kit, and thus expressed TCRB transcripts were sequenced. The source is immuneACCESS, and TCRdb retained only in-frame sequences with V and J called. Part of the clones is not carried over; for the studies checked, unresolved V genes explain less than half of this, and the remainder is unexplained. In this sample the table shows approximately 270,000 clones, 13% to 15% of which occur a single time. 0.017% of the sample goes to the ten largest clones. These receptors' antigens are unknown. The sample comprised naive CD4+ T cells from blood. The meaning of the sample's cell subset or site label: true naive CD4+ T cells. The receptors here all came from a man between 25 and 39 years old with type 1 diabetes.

The CDR3 DNA reads as TGTGCCAGCAGTACCGCGGGGGTAAGGTACGAGCAGTACTTC. As protein: CASSTAGVRYEQYF. The rearrangement links TRBV28 to TRBJ2-7; TRBD2 aligns across 7 bases. Trimming removed 5 bases from V and 4 bases from J; junction bases left unmatched: 8. This CDR3 comprises 14 residues. The germline CDR1 and CDR2 sequences are MDHEN and SYDVKM. Complete variable domain (other parts from reference TRBV28 and TRBJ2-7): DVKVTQSSRYLVKRTGEKVFLECVQDMDHENMFWYRQDPGLGLRLIYFSYDVKMKEKGDIPEGYSVSREKKERFSLILESASTNQTSMYLCASSTAGVRYEQYFGPGTRLTVT.

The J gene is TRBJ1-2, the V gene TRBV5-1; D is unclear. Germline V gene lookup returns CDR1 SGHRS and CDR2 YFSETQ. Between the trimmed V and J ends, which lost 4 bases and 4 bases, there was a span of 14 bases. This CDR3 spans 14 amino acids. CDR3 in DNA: TGCGCCAGCAGCCCAGGTAGAAACCCCTATGGCTACACCTTC. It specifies CASSPGRNPYGYTF.

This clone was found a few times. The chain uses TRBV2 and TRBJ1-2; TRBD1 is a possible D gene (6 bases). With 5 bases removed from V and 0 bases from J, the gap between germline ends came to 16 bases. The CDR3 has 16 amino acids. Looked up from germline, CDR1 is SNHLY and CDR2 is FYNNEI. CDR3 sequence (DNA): TGTGCCAGCAGTCTGGGGACACCCCGAGCTAACTATGGCTACACCTTC. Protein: CASSLGTPRANYGYTF.

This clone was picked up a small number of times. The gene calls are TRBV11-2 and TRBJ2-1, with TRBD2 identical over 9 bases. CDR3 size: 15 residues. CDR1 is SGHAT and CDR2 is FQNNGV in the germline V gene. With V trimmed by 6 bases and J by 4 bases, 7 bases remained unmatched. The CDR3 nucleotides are TGTGCCAGCAGGTCACCGGGACTAGCTTACAATGAGCAGTTCTTC. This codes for CASRSPGLAYNEQFF.

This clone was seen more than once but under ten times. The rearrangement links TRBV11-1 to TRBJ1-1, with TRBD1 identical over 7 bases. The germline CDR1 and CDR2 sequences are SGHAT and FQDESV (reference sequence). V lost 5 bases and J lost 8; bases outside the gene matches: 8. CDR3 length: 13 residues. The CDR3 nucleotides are TGTGCCAGCAGCAGAGACAGGGAAAGAGAAGCTTTCTTT. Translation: CASSRDREREAFF. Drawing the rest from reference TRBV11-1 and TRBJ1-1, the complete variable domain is EAEVAQSPRYKITEKSQAVAFWCDPISGHATLYWYRQILGQGPELLVQFQDESVVDDSQLPKDRFSAERLKGVDSTLKIQPAELGDSAMYLCASSRDREREAFFGQGTRLTVV.

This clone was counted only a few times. The CDR3 protein is CASNSDRGETQYF. For the CDR3, the DNA is TGTGCCAGCAATAGCGACAGGGGGGAGACCCAGTACTTC. The rearrangement joins TRBV6-6 to TRBJ2-5, with 9 positions matching TRBD1. V was clipped by 7 bases and J by 5 bases; unmatched bases: 5. This CDR3 is 13 amino acids long. CDR1 MNHNY and CDR2 SVGAGI come from the germline V gene (reference sequence).

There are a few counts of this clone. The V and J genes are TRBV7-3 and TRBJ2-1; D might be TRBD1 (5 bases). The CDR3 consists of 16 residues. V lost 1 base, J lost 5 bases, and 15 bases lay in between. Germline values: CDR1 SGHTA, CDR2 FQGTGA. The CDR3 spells CASSLRAGAVDNEQFF. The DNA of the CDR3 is TGTGCCAGCAGCTTAAGAGCTGGGGCGGTGGACAATGAGCAGTTCTTC.

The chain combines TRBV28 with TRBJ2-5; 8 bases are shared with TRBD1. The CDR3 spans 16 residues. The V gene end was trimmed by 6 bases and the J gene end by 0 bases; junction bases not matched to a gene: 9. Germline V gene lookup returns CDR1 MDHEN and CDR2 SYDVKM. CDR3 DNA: TGTGCCAGCAGAAACCCCAGGACAGGGAACCAAGAGACCCAGTACTTC. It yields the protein CASRNPRTGNQETQYF.

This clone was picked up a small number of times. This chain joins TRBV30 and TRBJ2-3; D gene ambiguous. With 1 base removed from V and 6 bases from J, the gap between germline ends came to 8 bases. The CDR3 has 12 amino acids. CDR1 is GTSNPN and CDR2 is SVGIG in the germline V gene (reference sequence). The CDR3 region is CAWSELEDTQYF. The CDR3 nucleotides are TGTGCCTGGAGTGAATTAGAGGATACGCAGTATTTT.

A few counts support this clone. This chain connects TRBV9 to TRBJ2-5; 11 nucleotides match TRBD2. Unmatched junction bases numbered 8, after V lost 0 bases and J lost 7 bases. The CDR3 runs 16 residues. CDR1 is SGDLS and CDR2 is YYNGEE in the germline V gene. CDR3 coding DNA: TGTGCCAGCAGCGTAGTATCTAGCGGGAGGCTGGTGACCCAGTACTTC. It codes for CASSVVSSGRLVTQYF.

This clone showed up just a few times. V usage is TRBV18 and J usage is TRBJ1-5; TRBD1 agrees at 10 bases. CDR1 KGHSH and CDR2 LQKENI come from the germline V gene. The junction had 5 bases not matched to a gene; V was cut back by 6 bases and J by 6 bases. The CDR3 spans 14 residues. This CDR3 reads CASSDRGTGQPQHF. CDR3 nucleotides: TGTGCCAGCTCGGACAGGGGGACCGGTCAGCCCCAGCATTTT.

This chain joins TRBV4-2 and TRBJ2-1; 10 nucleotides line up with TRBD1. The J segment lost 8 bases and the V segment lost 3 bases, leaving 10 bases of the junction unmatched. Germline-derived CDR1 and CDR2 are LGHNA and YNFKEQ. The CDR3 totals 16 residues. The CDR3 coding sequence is TGTGCCAGCAGCCAGGACCCGGGACAGGGGTTCGATGAGCAGTTCTTC. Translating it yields CASSQDPGQGFDEQFF.

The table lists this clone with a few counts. The CDR3 is CASSVDQGLETQYF. In DNA form, the CDR3 reads TGCGCCAGCAGCGTAGACCAGGGTTTGGAGACCCAGTACTTC. The V gene is TRBV5-1, the J gene TRBJ2-5, with D perhaps matching TRBD1 (5 bases). Trimming left V 4 bases short and J 5 bases short, with 15 bases between. The CDR3 consists of 14 residues. Germline V gene data show CDR1 as SGHRS and CDR2 as YFSETQ. The full variable domain, in which reference TRBV5-1 and TRBJ2-5 provide the parts outside the CDR3, is KAGVTQTPRYLIKTRGQQVTLSCSPISGHRSVSWYQQTPGQGLQFLFEYFSETQRNKGNFPGRFSGRQFSNSRSEMNVSTLELGDSALYLCASSVDQGLETQYFGPGTRLLVL.

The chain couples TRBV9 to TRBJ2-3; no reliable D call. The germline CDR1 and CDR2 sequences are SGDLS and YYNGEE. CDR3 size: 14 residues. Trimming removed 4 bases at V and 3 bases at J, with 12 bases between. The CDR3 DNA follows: TGTGCCAGCAGCCTTGAGTGGTTGACAGATACGCAGTATTTT. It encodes CASSLEWLTDTQYF.

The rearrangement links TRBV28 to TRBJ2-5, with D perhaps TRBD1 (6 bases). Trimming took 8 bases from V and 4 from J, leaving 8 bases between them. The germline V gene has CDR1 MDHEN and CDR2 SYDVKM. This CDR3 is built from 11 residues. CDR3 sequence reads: CASQGRETQYF. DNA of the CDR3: TGTGCCAGCCAGGGGAGAGAGACCCAGTACTTC.

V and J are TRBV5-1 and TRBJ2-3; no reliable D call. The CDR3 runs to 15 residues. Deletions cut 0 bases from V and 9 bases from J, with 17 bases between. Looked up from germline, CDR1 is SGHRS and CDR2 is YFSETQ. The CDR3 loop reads CASSLAGSDSWTQYF. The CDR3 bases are TGCGCCAGCAGCTTGGCCGGGTCAGATTCATGGACGCAGTATTTT.

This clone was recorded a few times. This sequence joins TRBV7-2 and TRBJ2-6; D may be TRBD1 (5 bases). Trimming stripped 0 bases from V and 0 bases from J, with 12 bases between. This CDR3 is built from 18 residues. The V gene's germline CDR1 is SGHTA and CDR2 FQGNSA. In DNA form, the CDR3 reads TGTGCCAGCAGCTTAGCCGGGTGGGGCAGCTCTGGGGCCAACGTCCTGACTTTC. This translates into CASSLAGWGSSGANVLTF.